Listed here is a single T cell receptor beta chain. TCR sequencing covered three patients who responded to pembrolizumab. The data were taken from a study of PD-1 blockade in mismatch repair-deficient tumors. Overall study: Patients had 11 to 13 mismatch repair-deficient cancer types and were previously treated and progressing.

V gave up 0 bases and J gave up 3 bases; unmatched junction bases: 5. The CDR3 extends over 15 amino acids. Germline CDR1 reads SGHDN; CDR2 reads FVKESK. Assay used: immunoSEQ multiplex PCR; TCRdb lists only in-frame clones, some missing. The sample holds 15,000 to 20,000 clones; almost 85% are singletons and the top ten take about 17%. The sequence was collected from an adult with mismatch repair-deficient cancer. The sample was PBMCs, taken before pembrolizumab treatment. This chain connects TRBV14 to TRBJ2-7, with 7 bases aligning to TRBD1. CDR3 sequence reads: CASSQEQGPLYEQYF. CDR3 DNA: TGTGCCAGCAGCCAAGAACAGGGGCCACTCTACGAGCAGTACTTC.